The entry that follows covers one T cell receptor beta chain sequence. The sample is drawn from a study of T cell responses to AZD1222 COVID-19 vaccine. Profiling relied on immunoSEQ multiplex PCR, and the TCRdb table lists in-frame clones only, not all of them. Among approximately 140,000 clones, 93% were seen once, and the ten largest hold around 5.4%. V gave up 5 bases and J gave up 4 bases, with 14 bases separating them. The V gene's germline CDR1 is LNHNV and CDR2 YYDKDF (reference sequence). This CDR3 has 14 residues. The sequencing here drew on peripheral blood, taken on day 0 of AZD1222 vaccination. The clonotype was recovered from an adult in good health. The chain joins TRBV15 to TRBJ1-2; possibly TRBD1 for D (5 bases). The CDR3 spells CATSPSRALYGYTF. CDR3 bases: TGTGCCACCAGCCCCTCCAGGGCCCTCTATGGCTACACCTTC.